These T cell receptor beta chains were read from a single sample in a study of blood T cell repertoires in COVID-19. The protocol was immunoSEQ multiplex PCR, while the TCRdb copy is restricted to in-frame clones and leaves out a portion. The data hold roughly 250,000 clones, with approximately 90% observed a single time. Specimen: PBMCs or T cells enriched from blood (not recorded which). The receptor set was obtained from a woman in her thirties with acute COVID-19. CDR3s include the opening cysteine and the closing phenylalanine or tryptophan. D genes are given only for firm matches. Rows give clone size only sometimes, using once, few, many, or a class for an expanded clone.

j_call	v_call	cdr3_length	clone_size	d_call	cdr3_nt	cdr3_aa
TRBJ1-2	TRBV28	15	-	TRBD1	TGTGCCAGCAGTCACCCTACCGGACAGGGGGCCGGCTACACCTTC	CASSHPTGQGAGYTF
TRBJ1-5	TRBV19	15	few	TRBD1	TGTGCCAGTAGTATTGGACAGGGAGGCAATCAGCCCCAGCATTTT	CASSIGQGGNQPQHF
TRBJ1-1	TRBV9	13	-	-	TGTGCCAGCAGCCTAGGGGGAGTCACTGAAGCTTTCTTT	CASSLGGVTEAFF
TRBJ1-5	TRBV19	14	-	TRBD1	TGTGCCAGTATTCCCACAGGGGCCAGTCAGCCCCAGCATTTT	CASIPTGASQPQHF
TRBJ2-7	TRBV7-4	16	few	-	TGTGCCAGCAGCTTTTTTGGGGGGAGGATAACCTACGAGCAGTACTTC	CASSFFGGRITYEQYF
TRBJ2-7	TRBV6-5	10	-	-	TGTGCCAGCGGTTCCCTGGAGCAGTACTTC	CASGSLEQYF
TRBJ2-7	TRBV18	14	-	TRBD1	TGTGCCAGCTCACCAGGGACAGCGAACTACGAGCAGTACTTC	CASSPGTANYEQYF
TRBJ1-4	TRBV28	15	many	-	TGTGCCAGCAGTTTAACCGCGGACAGTAATGAAAAACTGTTTTTT	CASSLTADSNEKLFF
TRBJ2-3	TRBV9	15	-	-	TGTGCCAGCAGCGTAGCGCTAGCTGCTATGAATACGCAGTATTTT	CASSVALAAMNTQYF
TRBJ1-6	TRBV2	13	-	-	TGTGCCAGCAGATTACGTGAGAATTCACCCCTCCACTTT	CASRLRENSPLHF
TRBJ1-1	TRBV2	15	-	-	TGTGCCAGCAGTGGGGAGATGGTGATAAGGGCTGAAGCTTTCTTT	CASSGEMVIRAEAFF
TRBJ2-2	TRBV7-3	14	-	TRBD1	TGTGCCAGCAGCCGGGACAGGGCGGCCGGGGAGCTGTTTTTT	CASSRDRAAGELFF
TRBJ2-7	TRBV19	14	-	-	TGTGCCAGTAGTATACTAGCGACCCCCGTCGAGCAGTACTTC	CASSILATPVEQYF
TRBJ1-6	TRBV5-4	14	-	TRBD1	TGTGCCAGCAGTTTCGACAGGGGGCATTCACCCCTCCACTTT	CASSFDRGHSPLHF
TRBJ2-1	TRBV6-1	16	-	TRBD2	TGTGCCAGCAGTGCCAAGACTAGCGGGGGCCCCAATGAGCAGTTCTTC	CASSAKTSGGPNEQFF
TRBJ1-2	TRBV3-1/TRBV3-2	16	-	TRBD1	TGTGCCAGCAGCCAAGCACCAGGGGGCGCTGGCTATGGCTACACCTTC	CASSQAPGGAGYGYTF
TRBJ2-3	TRBV19	13	-	-	TGTGCCAGTAGACGGGGGGCCACAGATACGCAGTATTTT	CASRRGATDTQYF
TRBJ2-5	TRBV11-1	12	few	-	TGTGCCAGCAGCCGACAGCAAGAGACCCAGTACTTC	CASSRQQETQYF
TRBJ1-4	TRBV2	12	-	-	TGTGCCAGCTTTGGGAGGAATGAAAAACTGTTTTTT	CASFGRNEKLFF
TRBJ2-5	TRBV29-1	13	-	TRBD1	TGCAGCGCCAACAGGGGCGACCAAGAGACCCAGTACTTC	CSANRGDQETQYF
TRBJ2-3	TRBV6-4	17	-	TRBD1	TGTGCCAGCAGCGACCAGCCGGGTGGACAGGGCACAGATACGCAGTATTTT	CASSDQPGGQGTDTQYF
TRBJ1-2	TRBV7-2	13	-	TRBD1	TGTGCGCTTACGGGGACAGGGGGTGGTGGCTACACCTTC	CALTGTGGGGYTF
TRBJ2-1	TRBV7-2	13	once	-	TGTGCCAGCAGCTTACGACAACTCAATGAGCAGTTCTTC	CASSLRQLNEQFF
TRBJ2-2	TRBV9	19	-	TRBD1	TGTGCCAGCAGCGTAGCTGGGGTTACTGACAGGGCGTCGGTCGGGGAGCTGTTTTTT	CASSVAGVTDRASVGELFF
TRBJ2-4	TRBV29-1	13	once	-	TGCAGCGTTGAGCTGCAGGGTAGGAACATTCAGTACTTC	CSVELQGRNIQYF
TRBJ1-5	TRBV19	13	many	TRBD1	TGTGCCAGTAGTAGACAGGGGGCTCAGCCCCAGCATTTT	CASSRQGAQPQHF
TRBJ1-2	TRBV30	13	once	TRBD1	TGTGCCTGGAGGGGACAGGGTTCCTATGGCTACACCTTC	CAWRGQGSYGYTF
TRBJ2-3	TRBV9	16	-	TRBD1	TGTGCCAGCAGCGTGGGGACAGGGTCGGGTACAGATACGCAGTATTTT	CASSVGTGSGTDTQYF
TRBJ2-1	TRBV5-1	15	-	TRBD1	TGCGCCAGCAGCCCGGGACAGGGAAACCCTAATGAGCAGTTCTTC	CASSPGQGNPNEQFF
TRBJ2-1	TRBV6-5	15	few	TRBD2	TGTGCCAGCAGTTACGAGGGAGGGTGGTACAATGAGCAGTTCTTC	CASSYEGGWYNEQFF
TRBJ2-7	TRBV12-3/TRBV12-4	13	-	TRBD1	TGTGCCAGCAGTTTTTCAGGGGGCGGCGAGCAGTACTTC	CASSFSGGGEQYF
TRBJ2-2	TRBV11-2	11	-	TRBD2	TGTGCCGGCGGGAGGACCGGGGAGCTGTTTTTT	CAGGRTGELFF
TRBJ2-7	TRBV28	12	-	-	TGTGCCAGCTACGGGGACAACCACGAGCAGTACTTC	CASYGDNHEQYF
TRBJ2-5	TRBV19	13	-	TRBD2	TGTGCCACTTCCCTAGCGGATCAAGAGACCCAGTACTTC	CATSLADQETQYF
TRBJ1-2	TRBV28	11	once	-	TGTGCCGCTCAGGGGCCCTATGGCTACACCTTC	CAAQGPYGYTF
TRBJ1-4	TRBV3-1/TRBV3-2	13	-	-	TGTGCCAGCGGACAGTTAACTAATGAAAAACTGTTTTTT	CASGQLTNEKLFF
TRBJ1-6	TRBV3-1/TRBV3-2	14	once	-	TGTGCGAGCAAAGGGGGCTCCTATAATTCACCCCTCCACTTT	CASKGGSYNSPLHF